The source of this T cell receptor (beta chain) is a study of blood T cell repertoires in COVID-19. Across the study: Samples representing acute and convalescent COVID-19 were sourced from the United States, Italy and Spain. Sources were T cells, B-cell-depleted T cells, or PBMCs; the material itself was cDNA or gDNA.

Sequenced by immunoSEQ multiplex PCR; TCRdb stores in-frame clones only, minus some. The table has approximately 81,000 clones, approximately 89% seen once. With 2 bases removed from V and 3 bases from J, the gap between germline ends came to 7 bases. CDR1 is SGHTA and CDR2 is FQGNSA in the germline V gene. The length of the CDR3 is 13 residues. J is TRBJ1-2 and V is TRBV7-2; no clear D. Material for sequencing was peripheral blood. The clonotype was recovered from a man aged 70 or older with active or convalescent COVID-19. CDR3 sequence (DNA): TGTGCCAGCAGCTTAAGTCGGGACTATGGCTACACCTTC. Its translation: CASSLSRDYGYTF. The variable domain in full, completed from reference TRBV7-2 and TRBJ1-2, reads GAGVSQSPSNKVTEKGKDVELRCDPISGHTALYWYRQSLGQGLEFLIYFQGNSAPDKSGLPSDRFSAERTGGSVSTLTIQRTQQEDSAVYLCASSLSRDYGYTFGSGTRLTVV.